One sample yielded the 14 T cell receptor beta chains listed below, sequenced in a study of cytomegalovirus exposure and HLA in healthy donors. The PCR used 60 Vbeta and 13 Jbeta primers. Only in-frame clones appear in the TCRdb table, and some are missing; sequencing was by immunoSEQ multiplex PCR. The sample includes some 120,000 clones, 50% to 65% of them seen just once. The material sequenced was PBMCs. The source is a woman in her thirties or forties in good health and CMV-seropositive.

The chain is built from TRBV29-1 and TRBJ2-7; no clear D gene. Trimming pared 6 bases from V and 0 bases from J, leaving 18 bases between. The CDR3 length is 15 residues. In germline, CDR1 is SQVTM, CDR2 ANQGSEA. CDR3 amino acids: CSVGITETFSYEQYF. In nucleotides, the CDR3 is TGCAGCGTCGGAATTACGGAGACCTTCTCCTACGAGCAGTACTTC.

The V gene is TRBV6-4, the J gene TRBJ2-1, with a possible D match to TRBD1 (7 bases). The ends were cut back, 3 bases at V and 4 bases at J, with 10 bases in the middle. CDR1 MRHNA and CDR2 SNTAGT come from the germline V gene. The CDR3 has 14 amino acids. The CDR3 is CASSDQGGYNEQFF. The CDR3 nucleotides are TGTGCCAGCAGTGATCAGGGGGGTTACAATGAGCAGTTCTTC.

The rearrangement uses TRBV9 and TRBJ1-2; D is ambiguous. The germline V and J ends were trimmed by 1 base and 7 bases, with 17 bases remaining between them. Germline loops: CDR1 SGDLS, CDR2 YYNGEE. CDR3 length equals 15 residues. This chain's CDR3 is CASSVTPAPEGGYTF. In nucleotides, the CDR3 is TGTGCCAGCAGCGTAACCCCCGCACCTGAGGGTGGCTACACCTTC.

The chain uses TRBV7-9 and TRBJ2-4, with a possible D match to TRBD1 (5 bases). Germline loops: CDR1 SEHNR, CDR2 FQNEAQ (reference sequence). V was trimmed by 5 bases and J by 0 bases, leaving 14 bases between them. The CDR3 length is 16 residues. The CDR3 is CASSQDSQEAKNIQYF. CDR3 coding DNA: TGTGCCAGCAGCCAAGACAGCCAGGAAGCCAAAAACATTCAGTACTTC.

DNA of the CDR3: TGTGCCAGCAGACTAGCGGGAGGGCCGAATGAGCAGTTCTTC. Its protein is CASRLAGGPNEQFF. The chain joins TRBV7-2 to TRBJ2-1, with 13 bases matching TRBD2. V lost 6 bases, J lost 7 bases, and 3 bases stayed unmatched. The CDR3 runs to 14 residues. Germline V gene lookup returns CDR1 SGHTA and CDR2 FQGNSA. Together with reference TRBV7-2 and TRBJ2-1, the CDR3 gives the full variable domain: GAGVSQSPSNKVTEKGKDVELRCDPISGHTALYWYRQSLGQGLEFLIYFQGNSAPDKSGLPSDRFSAERTGGSVSTLTIQRTQQEDSAVYLCASRLAGGPNEQFFGPGTRLTVL.

The chain is built from TRBV27 and TRBJ2-2, with TRBD2 matching over 8 bases. CDR1 and CDR2 from the germline V gene are MNHEY and SMNVEV (reference sequence). The CDR3 spans 16 residues. Germline trimming cut 4 bases from V and 2 bases from J; bases unmatched to any gene: 6. The CDR3 nucleotides are TGTGCCAGCAGTTCATTACTAGCGGTAAACACCGGGGAGCTGTTTTTT. It codes for CASSSLLAVNTGELFF.

This clone was picked up a small number of times. The CDR3 region is CASSRRDRGYEQYF. The CDR3 region has the DNA TGTGCCAGCAGTCGAAGGGACAGGGGTTACGAGCAGTACTTC. The V call is TRBV27, the J call TRBJ2-7; 10 bases match TRBD1. V lost 5 bases and J lost 4; bases outside the gene matches: 5. The CDR3 runs to 14 residues. CDR1 MNHEY and CDR2 SMNVEV come from the germline V gene (reference sequence).

The CDR3 DNA sequence: TGTGCCAGCAGCCAAGAACTAGTCCTAGGAGAGCAGTACTTC. It translates to CASSQELVLGEQYF. The V gene is TRBV14, the J gene TRBJ2-7, with D possibly being TRBD2 (5 bases). This CDR3 has 14 residues. Between the trimmed V and J ends, which lost 0 bases and 7 bases, there was a span of 13 bases. Germline V gene lookup returns CDR1 SGHDN and CDR2 FVKESK.

This chain uses TRBV7-2 with TRBJ1-1, with D possibly TRBD1 on 5 matching bases. CDR3 length: 15 amino acids. V lost 1 base and J 1 base, leaving 10 bases between the germline ends. Germline V gene sequence: CDR1 SGHTA, CDR2 FQGNSA. The CDR3 spells CASSLGFGGNTEAFF. DNA of the CDR3: TGTGCCAGCAGCTTAGGTTTCGGGGGGAACACTGAAGCTTTCTTT.

The V call is TRBV27, the J call TRBJ2-2; D uncertain. In germline, CDR1 is MNHEY, CDR2 SMNVEV (reference sequence). Trimming took off 0 bases at V and 6 bases at J, with 11 bases between the two ends. CDR3 size: 15 residues. DNA for the CDR3: TGTGCCAGCAGTTTATCGCAGGCCACCCCCGGGGAGCTGTTTTTT. Amino acid sequence: CASSLSQATPGELFF.

This chain uses TRBV25-1 with TRBJ2-1; 10 positions match TRBD2. This CDR3 has 14 residues. Per the germline V gene, CDR1 is MGHDK and CDR2 is SYGVNS. J gave up 2 bases and V 7 bases, and 2 bases lay outside the gene matches. The CDR3 reads CASNLAGAYNEQFF. The CDR3 DNA reads as TGTGCCAGCAATCTAGCGGGAGCCTACAATGAGCAGTTCTTC.

This clone was seen only a few times. The chain uses TRBV29-1 and TRBJ2-3; 11 nucleotides agree with TRBD2. CDR3 length: 16 residues. The germline gives CDR1 SQVTM, CDR2 ANQGSEA. The V gene end was trimmed by 7 bases and the J gene end by 6 bases; junction bases not matched to a gene: 15. The CDR3 protein is CSGTGLAGGGGDTQYF. DNA of the CDR3: TGCAGCGGTACCGGACTAGCGGGTGGGGGTGGCGATACGCAGTATTTT.

The chain employs TRBV15 and TRBJ2-5; D uncertain. There are 15 residues in the CDR3. Germline V lookup: CDR1 LNHNV, CDR2 YYDKDF (reference sequence). The V end lost 0 bases, the J end lost 3 bases, and 11 bases lay between the germline ends. The CDR3: CATSRDPASEETQYF. CDR3 nucleotides: TGTGCCACCAGCAGAGATCCGGCAAGCGAAGAGACCCAGTACTTC.

The chain combines TRBV5-6 with TRBJ2-5; the D gene is possibly TRBD1 (6 bases). Germline loops: CDR1 SGHDT, CDR2 YYEEEE. This CDR3 spans 15 amino acids. V lost 4 bases and J lost 2, with 15 bases in between. CDR3 nucleotides: TGTGCCAGCAGCCTCCAATCAACAGGGCAAGAGACCCAGTACTTC. Translating it yields CASSLQSTGQETQYF. Combining the CDR3 with reference TRBV5-6 and TRBJ2-5 gives the whole variable domain DAGVTQSPTHLIKTRGQQVTLRCSPKSGHDTVSWYQQALGQGPQFIFQYYEEEERQRGNFPDRFSGHQFPNYSSELNVNALLLGDSALYLCASSLQSTGQETQYFGPGTRLLVL.